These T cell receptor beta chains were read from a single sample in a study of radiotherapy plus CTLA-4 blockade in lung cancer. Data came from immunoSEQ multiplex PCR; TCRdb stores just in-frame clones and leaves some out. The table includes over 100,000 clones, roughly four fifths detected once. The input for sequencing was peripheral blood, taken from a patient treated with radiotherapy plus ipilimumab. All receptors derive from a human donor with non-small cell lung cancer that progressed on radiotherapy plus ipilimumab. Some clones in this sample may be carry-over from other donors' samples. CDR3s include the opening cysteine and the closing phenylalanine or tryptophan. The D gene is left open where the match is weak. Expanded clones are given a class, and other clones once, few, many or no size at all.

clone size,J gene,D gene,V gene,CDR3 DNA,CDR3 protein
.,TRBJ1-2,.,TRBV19,TGTGCCAGCGCTGTTGGGGGGAACTATGGCTACACCTTC,CASAVGGNYGYTF
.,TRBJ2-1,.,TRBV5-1,TGCGCCAGCAGCTTGGGGGCGGGGATTTCCTACAATGAGCAGTTCTTC,CASSLGAGISYNEQFF
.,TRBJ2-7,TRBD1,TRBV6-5,TGTGCCAGCAGTTACGGGAAGACAGGGGGGGACGAGCAGTACTTC,CASSYGKTGGDEQYF
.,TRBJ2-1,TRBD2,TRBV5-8,TGTGCCAGCAGCTTAGGACTAGTCGGCTCCTACAATGAGCAGTTCTTC,CASSLGLVGSYNEQFF
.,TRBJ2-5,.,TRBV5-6,TGTGCCAGCAGCTTGGTCTCGTCTCGAGAGACCCAGTACTTC,CASSLVSSRETQYF
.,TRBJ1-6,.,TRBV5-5,TGTGCCAGCAGCTTGGCGCCACCGGAGTATAATTCACCCCTCCACTTT,CASSLAPPEYNSPLHF
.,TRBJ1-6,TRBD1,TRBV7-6,TGTGCCAGCAGCACCGGGACAGGGGACTCACCCCTCCACTTT,CASSTGTGDSPLHF
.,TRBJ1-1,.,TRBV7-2,TGTGCCAGCGGCACCCAGGGGATGAACACTGAAGCTTTCTTT,CASGTQGMNTEAFF
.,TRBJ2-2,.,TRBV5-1,TGCGCCAGCAACGGCAGTCCGAACACCGGGGAGCTGTTTTTT,CASNGSPNTGELFF
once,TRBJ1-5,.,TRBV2,TGTGCCAGCGATCTTGGCAGCATAAATCAGCCCCAGCATTTT,CASDLGSINQPQHF
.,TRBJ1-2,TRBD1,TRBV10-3,TGTGCCATCAGTGGGACAGGGGGCGAAATTGGCTACACCTTC,CAISGTGGEIGYTF
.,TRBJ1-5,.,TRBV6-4,TGTGCCAGCAGTGACCCTACAGGGACCGGGGCCGGTCAGCCCCAGCATTTT,CASSDPTGTGAGQPQHF
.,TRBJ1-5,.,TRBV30,TGTGCCTGGGGGGCGGTCGGCCAGCCCCAGCATTTT,CAWGAVGQPQHF
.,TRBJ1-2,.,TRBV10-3,TGTGCCATCAGTGATATCGAGTGGAAGGAACTCCACTATGGCTACACCTTC,CAISDIEWKELHYGYTF
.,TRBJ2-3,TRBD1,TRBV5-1,TGCGCCACCTCCGACAGGGCCACAGATACGCAGTATTTT,CATSDRATDTQYF
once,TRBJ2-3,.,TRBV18,TGTGCCAGCTCACCACCGGGGGGAGAACCCACAGATACGCAGTATTTT,CASSPPGGEPTDTQYF
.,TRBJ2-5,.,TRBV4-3,TGCGCCAGCAGCCAAGATCATCCCAGGGGGGTTGAGACCCAGTACTTC,CASSQDHPRGVETQYF